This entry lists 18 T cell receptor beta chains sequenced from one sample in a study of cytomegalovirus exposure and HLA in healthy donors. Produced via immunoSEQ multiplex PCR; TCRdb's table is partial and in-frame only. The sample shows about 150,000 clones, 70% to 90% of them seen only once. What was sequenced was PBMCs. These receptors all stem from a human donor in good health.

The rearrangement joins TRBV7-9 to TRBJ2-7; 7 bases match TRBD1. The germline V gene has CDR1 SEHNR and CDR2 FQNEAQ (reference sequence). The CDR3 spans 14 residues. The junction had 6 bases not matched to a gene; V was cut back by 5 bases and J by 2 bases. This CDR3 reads CASSRDSPAYEQYF. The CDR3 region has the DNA TGTGCCAGCAGCCGGGACAGCCCGGCCTACGAGCAGTACTTC. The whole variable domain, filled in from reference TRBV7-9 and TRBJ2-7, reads DTGVSQNPRHKITKRGQNVTFRCDPISEHNRLYWYRQTLGQGPEFLTYFQNEAQLEKSRLLSDRFSAERPKGSFSTLEIQRTEQGDSAMYLCASSRDSPAYEQYFGPGTRLTVT.

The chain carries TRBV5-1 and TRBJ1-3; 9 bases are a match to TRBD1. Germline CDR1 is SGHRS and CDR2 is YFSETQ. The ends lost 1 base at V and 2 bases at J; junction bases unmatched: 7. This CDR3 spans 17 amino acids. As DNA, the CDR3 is TGCGCCAGCAGCTTGTGGGCCGGACAGGGGACTGGAAACACCATATATTTT. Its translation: CASSLWAGQGTGNTIYF.

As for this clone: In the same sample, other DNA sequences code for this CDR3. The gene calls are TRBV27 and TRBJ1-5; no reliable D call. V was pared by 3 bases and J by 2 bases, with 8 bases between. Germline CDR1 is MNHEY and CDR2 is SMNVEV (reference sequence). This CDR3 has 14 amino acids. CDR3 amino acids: CASSLEGGNQPQHF. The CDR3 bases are TGTGCCAGCAGTTTGGAGGGAGGCAATCAGCCCCAGCATTTT.

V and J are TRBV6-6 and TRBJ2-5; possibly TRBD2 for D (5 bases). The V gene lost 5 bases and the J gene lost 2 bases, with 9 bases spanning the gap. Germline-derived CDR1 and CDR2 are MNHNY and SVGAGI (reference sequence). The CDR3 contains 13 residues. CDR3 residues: CASSTREQETQYF. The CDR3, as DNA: TGTGCCAGCAGTACTAGGGAACAAGAGACCCAGTACTTC.

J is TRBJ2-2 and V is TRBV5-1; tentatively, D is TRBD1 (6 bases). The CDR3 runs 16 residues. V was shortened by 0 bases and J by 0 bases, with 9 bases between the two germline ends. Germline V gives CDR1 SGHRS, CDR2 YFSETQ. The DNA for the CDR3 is TGCGCCAGCAGCTTGGTGGCAGGGGCGAACACCGGGGAGCTGTTTTTT. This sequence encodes CASSLVAGANTGELFF.

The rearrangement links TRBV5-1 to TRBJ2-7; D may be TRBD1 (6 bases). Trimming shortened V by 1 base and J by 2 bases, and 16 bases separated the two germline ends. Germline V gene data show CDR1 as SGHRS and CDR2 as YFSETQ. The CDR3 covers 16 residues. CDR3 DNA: TGCGCCAGCAGCTTGATGTCGACAGGTGCTACCTACGAGCAGTACTTC. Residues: CASSLMSTGATYEQYF.

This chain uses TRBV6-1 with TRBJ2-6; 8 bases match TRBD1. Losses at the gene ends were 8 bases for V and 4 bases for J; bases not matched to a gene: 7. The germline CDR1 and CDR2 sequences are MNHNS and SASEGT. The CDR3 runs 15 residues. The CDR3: CASAQGATGANVLTF. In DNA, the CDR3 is TGTGCCAGCGCCCAGGGGGCGACGGGGGCCAACGTCCTGACTTTC.

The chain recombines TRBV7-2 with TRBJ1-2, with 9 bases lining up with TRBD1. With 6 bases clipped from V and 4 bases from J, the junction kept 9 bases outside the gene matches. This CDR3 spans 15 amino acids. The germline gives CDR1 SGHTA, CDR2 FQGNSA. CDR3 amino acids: CASSKDRGGAYGYTF. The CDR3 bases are TGTGCCAGCAGTAAGGACAGGGGAGGAGCCTATGGCTACACCTTC.

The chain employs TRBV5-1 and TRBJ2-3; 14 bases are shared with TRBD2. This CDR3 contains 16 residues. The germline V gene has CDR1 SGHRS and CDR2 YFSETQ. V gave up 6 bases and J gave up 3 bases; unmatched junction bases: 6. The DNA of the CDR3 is TGCGCCAGCAAACCGGGACTAGCGGGAGTGACAGATACGCAGTATTTT. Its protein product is CASKPGLAGVTDTQYF.

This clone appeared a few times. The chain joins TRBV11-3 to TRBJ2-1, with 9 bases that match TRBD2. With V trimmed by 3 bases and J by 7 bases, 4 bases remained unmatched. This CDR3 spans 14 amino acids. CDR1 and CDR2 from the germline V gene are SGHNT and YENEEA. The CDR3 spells CASSFAGGPNEQFF. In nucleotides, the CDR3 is TGTGCCAGCAGCTTTGCGGGAGGGCCAAATGAGCAGTTCTTC.

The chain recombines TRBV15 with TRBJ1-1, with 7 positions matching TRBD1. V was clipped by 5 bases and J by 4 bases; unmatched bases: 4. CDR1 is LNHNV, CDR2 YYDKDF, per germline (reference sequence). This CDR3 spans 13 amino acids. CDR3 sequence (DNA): TGTGCCACCAGCTTAGACAGGGCCACTGAAGCTTTCTTT. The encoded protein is CATSLDRATEAFF.

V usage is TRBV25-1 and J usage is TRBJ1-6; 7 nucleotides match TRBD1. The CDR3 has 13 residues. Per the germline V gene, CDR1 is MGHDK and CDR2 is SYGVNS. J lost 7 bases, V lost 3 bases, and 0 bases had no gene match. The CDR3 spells CASSEDRNSPLHF. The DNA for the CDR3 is TGTGCCAGCAGTGAGGACAGGAATTCACCCCTCCACTTT.

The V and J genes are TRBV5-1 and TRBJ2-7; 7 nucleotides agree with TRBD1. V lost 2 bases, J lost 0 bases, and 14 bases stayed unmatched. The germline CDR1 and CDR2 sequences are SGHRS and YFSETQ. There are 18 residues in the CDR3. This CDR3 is CASSFGQGEILPSYEQYF. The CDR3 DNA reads TGCGCCAGCAGCTTCGGTCAGGGGGAGATCCTACCCTCCTACGAGCAGTACTTC.

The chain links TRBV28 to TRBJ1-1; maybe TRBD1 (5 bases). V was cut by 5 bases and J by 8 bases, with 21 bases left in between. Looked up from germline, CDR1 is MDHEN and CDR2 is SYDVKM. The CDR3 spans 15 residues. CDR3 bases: TGTGCCAGCAGTCCCGTCCAGCTGACAGCTTCAGAAGCTTTCTTT. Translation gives CASSPVQLTASEAFF. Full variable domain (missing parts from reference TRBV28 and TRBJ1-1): DVKVTQSSRYLVKRTGEKVFLECVQDMDHENMFWYRQDPGLGLRLIYFSYDVKMKEKGDIPEGYSVSREKKERFSLILESASTNQTSMYLCASSPVQLTASEAFFGQGTRLTVV.

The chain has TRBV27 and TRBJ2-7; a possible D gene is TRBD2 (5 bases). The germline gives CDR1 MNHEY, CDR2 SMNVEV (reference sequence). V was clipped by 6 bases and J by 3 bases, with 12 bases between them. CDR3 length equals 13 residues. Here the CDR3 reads CASSQDGVYEQYF. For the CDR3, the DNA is TGTGCCAGCAGCCAGGACGGGGTCTACGAGCAGTACTTC.

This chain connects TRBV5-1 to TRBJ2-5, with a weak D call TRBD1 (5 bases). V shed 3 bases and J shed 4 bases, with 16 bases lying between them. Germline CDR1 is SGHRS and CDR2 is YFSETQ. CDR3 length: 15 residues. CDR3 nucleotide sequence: TGCGCCAGCAGCTCGGACATCTTCCAAGGAGAGACCCAGTACTTC. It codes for CASSSDIFQGETQYF.

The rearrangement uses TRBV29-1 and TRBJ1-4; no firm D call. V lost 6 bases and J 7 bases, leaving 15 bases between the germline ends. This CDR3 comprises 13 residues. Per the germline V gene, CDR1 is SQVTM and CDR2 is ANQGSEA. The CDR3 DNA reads TGCAGCGTAACGGGTCTTGTGTCTGAAAAACTGTTTTTT. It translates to CSVTGLVSEKLFF.

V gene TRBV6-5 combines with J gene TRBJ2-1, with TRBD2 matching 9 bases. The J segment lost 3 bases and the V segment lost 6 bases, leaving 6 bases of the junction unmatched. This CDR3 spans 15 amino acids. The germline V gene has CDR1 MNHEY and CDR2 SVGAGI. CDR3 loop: CASSYGLASYNEQFF. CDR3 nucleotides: TGTGCCAGCAGCTACGGACTAGCGAGCTACAATGAGCAGTTCTTC.